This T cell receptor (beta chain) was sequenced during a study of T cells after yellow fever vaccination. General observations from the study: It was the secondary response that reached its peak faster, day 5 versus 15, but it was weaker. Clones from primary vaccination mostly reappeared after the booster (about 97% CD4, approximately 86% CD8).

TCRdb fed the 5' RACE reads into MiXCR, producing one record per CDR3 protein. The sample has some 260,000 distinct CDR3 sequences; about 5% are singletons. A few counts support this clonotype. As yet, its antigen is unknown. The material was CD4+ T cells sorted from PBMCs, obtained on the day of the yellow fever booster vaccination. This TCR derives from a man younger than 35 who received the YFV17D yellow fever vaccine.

CDR3 region: CASSLESPGEAFF. The CDR3 region has the DNA TGTGCCAGCAGTTTAGAATCACCCGGGGAGGCTTTCTTT. The chain recombines TRBV12-3 or TRBV12-4 with TRBJ1-1; D is unresolved. The CDR3 runs to 13 residues. Trimming left V 1 base short and J 11 bases short, with 14 bases between.